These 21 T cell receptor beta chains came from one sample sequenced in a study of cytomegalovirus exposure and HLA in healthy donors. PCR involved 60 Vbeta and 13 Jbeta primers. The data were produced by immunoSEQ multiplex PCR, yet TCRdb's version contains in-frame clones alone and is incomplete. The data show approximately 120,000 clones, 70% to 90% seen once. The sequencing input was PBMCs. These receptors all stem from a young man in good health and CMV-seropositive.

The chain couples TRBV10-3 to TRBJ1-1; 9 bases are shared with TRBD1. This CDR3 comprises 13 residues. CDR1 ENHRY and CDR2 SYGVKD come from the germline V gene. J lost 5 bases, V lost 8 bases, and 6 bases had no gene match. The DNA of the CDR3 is TGTGCCATCGGACAGGGGATGAGTACTGAAGCTTTCTTT. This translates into CAIGQGMSTEAFF.

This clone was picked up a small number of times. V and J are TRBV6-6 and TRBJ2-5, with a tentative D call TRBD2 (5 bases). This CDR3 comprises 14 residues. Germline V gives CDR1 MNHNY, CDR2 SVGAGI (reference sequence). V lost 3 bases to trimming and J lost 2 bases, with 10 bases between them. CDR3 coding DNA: TGTGCCAGCAGTTATATTCGGGGTCAAGAGACCCAGTACTTC. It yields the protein CASSYIRGQETQYF.

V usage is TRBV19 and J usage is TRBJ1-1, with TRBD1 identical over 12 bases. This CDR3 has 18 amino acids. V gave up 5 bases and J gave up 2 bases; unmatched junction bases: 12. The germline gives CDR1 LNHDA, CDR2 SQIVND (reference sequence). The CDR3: CASSPGLGTGGVNTEAFF. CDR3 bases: TGTGCCAGTAGTCCCGGCTTGGGGACAGGGGGCGTTAACACTGAAGCTTTCTTT.

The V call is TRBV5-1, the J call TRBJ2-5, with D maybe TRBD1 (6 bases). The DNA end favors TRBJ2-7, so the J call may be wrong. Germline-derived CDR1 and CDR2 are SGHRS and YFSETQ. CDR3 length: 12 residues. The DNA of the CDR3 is TGCGCCAGCAGCTCCACAGGGAGCGAGCAGTACTTC. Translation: CASSSTGSEQYF.

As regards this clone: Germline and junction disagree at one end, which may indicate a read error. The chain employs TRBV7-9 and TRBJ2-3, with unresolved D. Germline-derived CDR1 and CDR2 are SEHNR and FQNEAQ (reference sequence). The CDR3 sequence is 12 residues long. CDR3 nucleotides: TGTTCCAGCAACTTCTACGCGGATACGCAGTATTTT. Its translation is CSSNFYADTQYF.

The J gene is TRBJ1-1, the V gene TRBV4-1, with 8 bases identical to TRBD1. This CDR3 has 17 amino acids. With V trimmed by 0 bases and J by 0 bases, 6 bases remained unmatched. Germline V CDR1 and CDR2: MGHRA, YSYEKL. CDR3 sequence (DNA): TGCGCCAGCAGCCAAGATGGGGGGGACAGGATGAACACTGAAGCTTTCTTT. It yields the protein CASSQDGGDRMNTEAFF.

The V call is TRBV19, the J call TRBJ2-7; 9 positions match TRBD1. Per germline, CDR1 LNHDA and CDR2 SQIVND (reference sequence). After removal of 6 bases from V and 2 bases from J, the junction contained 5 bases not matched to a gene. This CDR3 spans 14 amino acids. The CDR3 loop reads CASRLTGGAYEQYF. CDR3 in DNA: TGTGCCAGTAGGCTAACAGGGGGCGCCTACGAGCAGTACTTC. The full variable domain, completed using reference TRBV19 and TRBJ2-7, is DGGITQSPKYLFRKEGQNVTLSCEQNLNHDAMYWYRQDPGQGLRLIYYSQIVNDFQKGDIAEGYSVSREKKESFPLTVTSAQKNPTAFYLCASRLTGGAYEQYFGPGTRLTVT.

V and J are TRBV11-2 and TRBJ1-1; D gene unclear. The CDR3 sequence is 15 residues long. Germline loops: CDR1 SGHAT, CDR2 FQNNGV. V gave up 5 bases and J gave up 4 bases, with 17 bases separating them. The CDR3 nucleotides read TGTGCCAGCAGCATACCCTCACGGGTGGGCACTGAAGCTTTCTTT. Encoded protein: CASSIPSRVGTEAFF.

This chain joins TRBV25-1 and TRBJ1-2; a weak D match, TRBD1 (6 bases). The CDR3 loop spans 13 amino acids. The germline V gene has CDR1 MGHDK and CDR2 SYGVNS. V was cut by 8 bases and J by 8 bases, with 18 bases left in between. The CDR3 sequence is CASEGGTALGYTF. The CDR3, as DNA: TGTGCCAGCGAAGGGGGAACTGCCCTCGGCTACACCTTC.

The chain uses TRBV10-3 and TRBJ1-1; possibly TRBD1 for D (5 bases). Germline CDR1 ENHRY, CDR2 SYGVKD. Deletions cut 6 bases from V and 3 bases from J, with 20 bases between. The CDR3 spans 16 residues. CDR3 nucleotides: TGTGCCATCAGCGACGACGGTGGCGGGGGAGACACTGAAGCTTTCTTT. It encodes CAISDDGGGGDTEAFF.

The CDR3 loop reads CASSSTGKSWETQYF. CDR3 DNA: TGTGCCAGCAGCTCCACAGGGAAGAGCTGGGAGACCCAGTACTTC. The rearrangement joins TRBV7-3 to TRBJ2-5; D perhaps matches TRBD1 (6 bases). This CDR3 comprises 15 residues. V was trimmed by 4 bases and J by 5 bases, leaving 17 bases between them. The germline CDR1 and CDR2 sequences are SGHTA and FQGTGA.

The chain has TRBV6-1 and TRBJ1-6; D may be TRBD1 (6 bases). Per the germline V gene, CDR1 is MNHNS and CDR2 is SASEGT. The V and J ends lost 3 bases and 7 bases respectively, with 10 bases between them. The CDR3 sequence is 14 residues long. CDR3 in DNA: TGTGCCAGCAGTGAGACAGGTCAGAATTCACCCCTCCACTTT. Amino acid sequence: CASSETGQNSPLHF.

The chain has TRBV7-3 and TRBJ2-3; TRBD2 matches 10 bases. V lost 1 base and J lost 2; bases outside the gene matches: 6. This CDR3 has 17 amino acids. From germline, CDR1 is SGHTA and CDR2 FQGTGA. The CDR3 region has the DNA TGTGCCAGCAGCTTAAGGGTAGCGGGGGGAGTCACAGATACGCAGTATTTT. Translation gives CASSLRVAGGVTDTQYF.

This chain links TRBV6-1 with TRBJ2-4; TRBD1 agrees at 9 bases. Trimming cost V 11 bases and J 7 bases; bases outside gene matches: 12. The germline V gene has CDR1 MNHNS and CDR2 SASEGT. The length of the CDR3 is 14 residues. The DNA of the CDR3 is TGTGCCGGGAGGACAGGGGTCAAGGAGAACATTCAGTACTTC. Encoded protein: CAGRTGVKENIQYF.

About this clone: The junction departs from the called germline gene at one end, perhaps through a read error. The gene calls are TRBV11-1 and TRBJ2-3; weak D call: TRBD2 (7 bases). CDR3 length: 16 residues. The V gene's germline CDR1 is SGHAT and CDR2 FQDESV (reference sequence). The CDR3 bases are TGTGTCAGCAGCCCTCAGGGGAGGGGCGTCACAGATACGCAGTATTTT. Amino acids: CVSSPQGRGVTDTQYF.

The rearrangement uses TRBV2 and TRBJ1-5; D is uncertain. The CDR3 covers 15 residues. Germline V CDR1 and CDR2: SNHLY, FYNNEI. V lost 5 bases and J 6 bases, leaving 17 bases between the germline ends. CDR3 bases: TGTGCCAGCAGTATCGCCGGCGGCGTGTTTCAGCCCCAGCATTTT. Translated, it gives CASSIAGGVFQPQHF.

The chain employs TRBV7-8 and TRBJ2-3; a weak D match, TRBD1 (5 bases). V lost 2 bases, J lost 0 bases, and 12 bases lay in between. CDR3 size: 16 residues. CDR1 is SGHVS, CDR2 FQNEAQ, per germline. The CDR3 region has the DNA TGTGCCAGCAGCTTAAGAAGGGGATTAAGCACAGATACGCAGTATTTT. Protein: CASSLRRGLSTDTQYF. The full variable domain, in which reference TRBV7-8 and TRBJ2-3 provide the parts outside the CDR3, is GAGVSQSPRYKVAKRGQDVALRCDPISGHVSLFWYQQALGQGPEFLTYFQNEAQLDKSGLPSDRFFAERPEGSVSTLKIQRTQQEDSAVYLCASSLRRGLSTDTQYFGPGTRLTVL.

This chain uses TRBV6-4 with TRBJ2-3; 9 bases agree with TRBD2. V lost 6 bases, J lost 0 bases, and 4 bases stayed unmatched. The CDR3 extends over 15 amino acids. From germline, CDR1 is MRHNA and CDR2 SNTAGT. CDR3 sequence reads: CASSPLAGSTDTQYF. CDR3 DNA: TGTGCCAGCAGCCCCCTAGCGGGGAGCACAGATACGCAGTATTTT.

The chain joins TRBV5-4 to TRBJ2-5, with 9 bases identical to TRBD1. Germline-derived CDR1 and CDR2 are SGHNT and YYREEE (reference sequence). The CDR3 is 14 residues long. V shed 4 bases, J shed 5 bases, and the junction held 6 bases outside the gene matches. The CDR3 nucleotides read TGTGCCAGCAGCCCCGGACAGGGGTGGGAGACCCAGTACTTC. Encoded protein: CASSPGQGWETQYF.

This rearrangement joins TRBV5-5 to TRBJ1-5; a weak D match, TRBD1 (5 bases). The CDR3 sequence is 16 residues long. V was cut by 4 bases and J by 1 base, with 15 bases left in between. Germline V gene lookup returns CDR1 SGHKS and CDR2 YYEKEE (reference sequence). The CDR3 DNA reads TGTGCCAGCAGCGCCACGGGGGGATCGAGCAATCAGCCCCAGCATTTT. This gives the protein CASSATGGSSNQPQHF. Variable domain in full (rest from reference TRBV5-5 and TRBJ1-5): DAGVTQSPTHLIKTRGQQVTLRCSPISGHKSVSWYQQVLGQGPQFIFQYYEKEERGRGNFPDRFSARQFPNYSSELNVNALLLGDSALYLCASSATGGSSNQPQHFGDGTRLSIL.

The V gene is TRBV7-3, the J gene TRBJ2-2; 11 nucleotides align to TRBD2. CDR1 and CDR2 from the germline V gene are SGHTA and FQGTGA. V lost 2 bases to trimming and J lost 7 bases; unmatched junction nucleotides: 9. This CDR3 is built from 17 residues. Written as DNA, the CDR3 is TGTGCCAGCAGCTTACAGGGACTAGCGGCTAACGGCGGGGAGCTGTTTTTT. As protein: CASSLQGLAANGGELFF. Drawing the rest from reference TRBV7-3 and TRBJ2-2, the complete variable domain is GAGVSQTPSNKVTEKGKYVELRCDPISGHTALYWYRQSLGQGPEFLIYFQGTGAADDSGLPNDRFFAVRPEGSVSTLKIQRTERGDSAVYLCASSLQGLAANGGELFFGEGSRLTVL.